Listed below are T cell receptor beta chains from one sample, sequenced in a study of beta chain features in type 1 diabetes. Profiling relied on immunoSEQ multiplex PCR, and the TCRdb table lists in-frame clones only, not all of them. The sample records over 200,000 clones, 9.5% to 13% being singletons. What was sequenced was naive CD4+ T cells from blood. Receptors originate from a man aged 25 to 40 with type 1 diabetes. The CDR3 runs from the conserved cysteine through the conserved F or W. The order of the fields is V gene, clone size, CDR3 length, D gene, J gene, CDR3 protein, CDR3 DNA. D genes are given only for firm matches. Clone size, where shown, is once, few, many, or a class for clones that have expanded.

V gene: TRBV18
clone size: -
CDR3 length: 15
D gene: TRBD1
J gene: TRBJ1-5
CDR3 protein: CASSPSRGSNQPQHF
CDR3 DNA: TGTGCCAGCTCACCAAGCAGGGGGAGCAATCAGCCCCAGCATTTT

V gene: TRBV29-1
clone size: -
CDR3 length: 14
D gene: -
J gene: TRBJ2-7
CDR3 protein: CSVEDRMGGLEQYF
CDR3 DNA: TGCAGCGTTGAAGACCGGATGGGGGGTTTGGAGCAGTACTTC

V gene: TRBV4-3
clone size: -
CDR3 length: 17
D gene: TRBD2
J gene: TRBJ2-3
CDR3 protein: CASSQDPRLAGGHTQYF
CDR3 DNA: TGCGCCAGCAGCCAAGATCCCCGACTAGCGGGGGGACATACGCAGTATTTT

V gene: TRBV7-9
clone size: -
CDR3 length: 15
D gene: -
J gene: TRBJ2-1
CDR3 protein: CASSFPGTPDNEQFF
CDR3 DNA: TGTGCCAGCAGCTTCCCCGGGACTCCGGACAATGAGCAGTTCTTC

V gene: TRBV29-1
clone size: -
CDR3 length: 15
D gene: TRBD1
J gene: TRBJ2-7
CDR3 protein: CSVERRDRGSYEQYF
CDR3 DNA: TGCAGCGTTGAGCGCCGGGACAGGGGATCCTACGAGCAGTACTTC

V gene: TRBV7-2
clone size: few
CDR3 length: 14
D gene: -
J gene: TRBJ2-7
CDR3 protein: CASSLAAGSGEQYF
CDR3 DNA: TGTGCCAGCAGCCTCGCGGCCGGGTCGGGGGAGCAGTACTTC

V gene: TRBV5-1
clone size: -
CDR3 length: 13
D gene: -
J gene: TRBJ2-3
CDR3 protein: CASSHRETDTQYF
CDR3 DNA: TGCGCCAGCAGCCACAGAGAAACAGATACGCAGTATTTT

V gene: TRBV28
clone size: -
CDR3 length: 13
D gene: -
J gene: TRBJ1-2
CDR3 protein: CASSLGGLYGYTF
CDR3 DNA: TGTGCCAGCAGTTTGGGGGGATTGTATGGCTACACCTTC

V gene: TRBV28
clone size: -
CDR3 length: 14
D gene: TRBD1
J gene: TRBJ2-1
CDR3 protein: CASSSGQFDNEQFF
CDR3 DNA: TGTGCCAGCAGTTCGGGACAGTTTGACAATGAGCAGTTCTTC

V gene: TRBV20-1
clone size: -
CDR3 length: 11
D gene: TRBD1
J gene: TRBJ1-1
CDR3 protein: CSAAGGTEAFF
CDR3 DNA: TGCAGTGCAGCAGGGGGGACTGAAGCTTTCTTT

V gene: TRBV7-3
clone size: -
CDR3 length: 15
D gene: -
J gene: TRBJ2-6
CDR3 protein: CASSTLGTGANVLTF
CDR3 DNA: TGTGCCAGCAGTACATTGGGCACCGGGGCCAACGTCCTGACTTTC

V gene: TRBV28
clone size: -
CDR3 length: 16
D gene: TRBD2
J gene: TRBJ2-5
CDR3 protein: CATDRSGGALQETQYF
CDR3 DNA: TGTGCCACCGATCGTTCGGGGGGAGCCCTCCAAGAGACCCAGTACTTC

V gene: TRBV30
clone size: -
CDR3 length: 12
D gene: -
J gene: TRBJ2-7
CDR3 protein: CAWSPGGAEQYF
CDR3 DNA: TGTGCCTGGAGTCCCGGGGGTGCCGAGCAGTACTTC

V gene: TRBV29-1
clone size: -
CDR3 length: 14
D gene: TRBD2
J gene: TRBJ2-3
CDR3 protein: CSVDGGWRADTQYF
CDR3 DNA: TGCAGCGTTGACGGGGGGTGGCGTGCAGATACGCAGTATTTT

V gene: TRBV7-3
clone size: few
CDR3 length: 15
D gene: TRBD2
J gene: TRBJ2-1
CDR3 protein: CASSLYASGGNEQFF
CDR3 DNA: TGTGCCAGCAGCTTATATGCTAGCGGGGGCAATGAGCAGTTCTTC

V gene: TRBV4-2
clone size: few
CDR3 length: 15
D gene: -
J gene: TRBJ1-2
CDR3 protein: CASSQTPGGGEGYTF
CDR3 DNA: TGTGCCAGCAGCCAAACCCCCGGGGGGGGCGAAGGCTACACCTTC

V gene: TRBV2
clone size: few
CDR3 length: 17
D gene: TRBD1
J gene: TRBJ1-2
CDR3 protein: CASVKGVYQTGGDGYTF
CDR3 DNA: TGTGCCAGCGTAAAGGGAGTGTATCAGACAGGGGGCGATGGCTACACCTTC

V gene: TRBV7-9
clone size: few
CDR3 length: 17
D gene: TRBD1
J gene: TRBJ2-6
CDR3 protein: CASSTWDRPEGANVLTF
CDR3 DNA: TGTGCCAGCAGTACCTGGGACAGGCCTGAAGGGGCCAACGTCCTGACTTTC

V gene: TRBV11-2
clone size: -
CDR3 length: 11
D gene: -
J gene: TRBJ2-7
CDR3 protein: CASSPSGEQYF
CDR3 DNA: TGTGCCAGCAGCCCCTCCGGGGAGCAGTACTTC

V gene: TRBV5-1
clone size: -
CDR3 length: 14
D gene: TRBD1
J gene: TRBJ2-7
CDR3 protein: CASTPGQGGSEQYF
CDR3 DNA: TGCGCCAGCACACCGGGACAGGGGGGTAGCGAGCAGTACTTC

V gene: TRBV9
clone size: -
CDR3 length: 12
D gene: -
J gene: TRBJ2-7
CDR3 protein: CASSVDRTEQYF
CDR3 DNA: TGTGCCAGCAGCGTCGACAGGACCGAGCAGTACTTC

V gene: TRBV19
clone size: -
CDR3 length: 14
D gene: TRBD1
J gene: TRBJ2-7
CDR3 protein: CASSRLGTAYEQYF
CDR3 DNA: TGTGCCAGTAGTAGGCTCGGGACAGCCTACGAGCAGTACTTC

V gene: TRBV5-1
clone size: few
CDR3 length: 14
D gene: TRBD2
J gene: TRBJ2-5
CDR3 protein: CASSQGGVPETQYF
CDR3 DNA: TGCGCCAGCAGCCAGGGAGGGGTCCCAGAGACCCAGTACTTC

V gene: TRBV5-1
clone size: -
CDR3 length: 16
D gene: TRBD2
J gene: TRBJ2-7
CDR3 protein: CASSLPLAGGTYEQYF
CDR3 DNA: TGCGCCAGCAGCTTGCCCTTAGCGGGCGGTACCTACGAGCAGTACTTC

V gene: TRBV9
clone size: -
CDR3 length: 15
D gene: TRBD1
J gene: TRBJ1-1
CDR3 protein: CASSSYRTGGTEAFF
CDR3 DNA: TGTGCCAGCAGCTCCTACCGGACAGGCGGTACTGAAGCTTTCTTT

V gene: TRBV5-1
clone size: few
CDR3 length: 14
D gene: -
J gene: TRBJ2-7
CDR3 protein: CASSKDSEVYEQYF
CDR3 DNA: TGCGCCAGCAGCAAAGACAGTGAGGTTTACGAGCAGTACTTC

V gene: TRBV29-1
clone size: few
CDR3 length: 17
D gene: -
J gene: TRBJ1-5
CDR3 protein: CSVEDSPLGDLNQPQHF
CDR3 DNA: TGCAGCGTTGAAGACTCTCCCCTGGGAGATCTAAATCAGCCCCAGCATTTT

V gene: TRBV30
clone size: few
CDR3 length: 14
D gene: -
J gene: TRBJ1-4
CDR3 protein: CAWSRTGGDEKLFF
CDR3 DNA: TGTGCCTGGAGTCGGACCGGAGGGGATGAAAAACTGTTTTTT

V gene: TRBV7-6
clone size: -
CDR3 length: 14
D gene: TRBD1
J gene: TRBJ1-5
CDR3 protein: CASSPRQGNQPQHF
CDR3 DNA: TGTGCCAGCAGCCCACGACAGGGGAATCAGCCCCAGCATTTT

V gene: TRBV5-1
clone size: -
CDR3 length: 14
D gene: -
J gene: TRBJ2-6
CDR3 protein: CASSSVAGANVLTF
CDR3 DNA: TGCGCCAGCAGCTCTGTAGCTGGGGCCAACGTCCTGACTTTC

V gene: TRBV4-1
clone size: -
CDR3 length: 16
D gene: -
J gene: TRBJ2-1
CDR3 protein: CASSQPNRDTYNEQFF
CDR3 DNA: TGCGCCAGCAGCCAACCGAACAGGGACACCTACAATGAGCAGTTCTTC

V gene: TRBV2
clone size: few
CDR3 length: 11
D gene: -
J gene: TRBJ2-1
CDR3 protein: CASSNGNEQFF
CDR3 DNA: TGTGCCAGCAGTAACGGTAATGAGCAGTTCTTC

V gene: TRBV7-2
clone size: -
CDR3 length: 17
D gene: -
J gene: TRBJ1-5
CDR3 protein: CASSPPRAGFGMQPQHF
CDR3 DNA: TGTGCCAGCAGCCCGCCCCGTGCGGGGTTCGGCATGCAGCCCCAGCATTTT

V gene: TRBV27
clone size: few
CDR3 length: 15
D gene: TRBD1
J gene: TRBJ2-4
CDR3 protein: CASSDPGTGFYIQYF
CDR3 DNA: TGTGCCAGCAGTGATCCCGGGACAGGCTTCTACATTCAGTACTTC

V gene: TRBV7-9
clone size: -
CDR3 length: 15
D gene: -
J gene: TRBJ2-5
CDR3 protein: CASSSGRWTKETQYF
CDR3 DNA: TGTGCCAGCAGCTCGGGTCGTTGGACTAAAGAGACCCAGTACTTC

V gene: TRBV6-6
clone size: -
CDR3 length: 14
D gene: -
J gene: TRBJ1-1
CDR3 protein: CASSFQGKNTEAFF
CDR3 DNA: TGTGCCAGCAGTTTTCAGGGAAAAAACACTGAAGCTTTCTTT

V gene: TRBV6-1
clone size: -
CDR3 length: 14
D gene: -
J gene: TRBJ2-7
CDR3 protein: CASRQVPTWGEQYF
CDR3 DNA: TGTGCCAGCAGACAGGTTCCTACTTGGGGCGAGCAGTACTTC

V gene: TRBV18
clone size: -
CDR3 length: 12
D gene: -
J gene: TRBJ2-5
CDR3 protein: CASSPNQETQYF
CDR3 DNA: TGTGCCAGCTCGCCTAACCAAGAGACCCAGTACTTC

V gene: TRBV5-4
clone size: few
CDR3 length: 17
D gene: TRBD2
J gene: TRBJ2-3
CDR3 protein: CASSLDPFGGGTDTQYF
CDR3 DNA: TGTGCCAGCAGCTTGGATCCCTTTGGGGGGGGTACAGATACGCAGTATTTT

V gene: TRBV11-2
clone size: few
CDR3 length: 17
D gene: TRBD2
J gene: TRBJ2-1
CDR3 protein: CASSLLAGLAGGNEQFF
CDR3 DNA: TGTGCCAGCAGCCTATTAGCAGGACTAGCGGGGGGGAATGAGCAGTTCTTC

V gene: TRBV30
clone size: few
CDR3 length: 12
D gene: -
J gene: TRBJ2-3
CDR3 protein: CAWTDSGDTQYF
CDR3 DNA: TGTGCCTGGACGGATTCAGGAGATACGCAGTATTTT

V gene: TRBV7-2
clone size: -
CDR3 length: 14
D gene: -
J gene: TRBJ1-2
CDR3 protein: CASSADRLSGGYTF
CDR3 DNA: TGTGCCAGCAGCGCCGACAGACTCTCGGGTGGCTACACCTTC